This TCR beta chain appears in the sequencing data of a study of cytomegalovirus exposure and HLA in healthy donors. Notes on the study in general: More than 15,000 TCR beta sequences were associated with HLA alleles at 0.05 false discovery rate in a later analysis. The study labeled 180 or so TCR beta chains cytomegalovirus-associated. An analysis done earlier found most TCR beta V segments productive about 87% or about 30% of the time. Some highly shared sequence variants likely arose as a pipeline artifact.

A word on this clone: The antigen remains undetermined.

The ends lost 5 bases at V and 7 bases at J; junction bases unmatched: 8. CDR3 length equals 14 residues. CDR1 and CDR2 from the germline V gene are SGHAT and FQNNGV. It was with 60 Vbeta and 13 Jbeta primers that the PCR ran. Assay: immunoSEQ multiplex PCR; the TCRdb copy retains only in-frame clones and omits some. The sample has approximately 92,000 clones, around 71% seen once. The sequencing input was PBMCs. The source is a man aged 60-69 years in good health and CMV-seronegative. V usage is TRBV11-2 and J usage is TRBJ2-1, with 7 bases aligning to TRBD1. DNA for the CDR3: TGTGCCAGCAGCCTCGGACAGGTGGGGAATGAGCAGTTCTTC. Encoded protein: CASSLGQVGNEQFF.